This T cell receptor (beta chain) comes out of a study of T cells in localized non-small cell lung cancer. Study-level points and caveats: The study detected a median 57 of the top 100 tumor clones in adjacent lung.

Clones were sequenced by immunoSEQ multiplex PCR, and TCRdb holds only the in-frame ones, with some missing. The sample records approximately 83,000 clones, more than 75% being singletons. For this clone: Its antigen is currently unknown.

This specimen was PBMCs, taken before any cancer treatment. The sequence came from a woman aged 35-75 years with stage II squamous cell lung carcinoma.

CDR3 protein: CATLDREDLYGYTF. The CDR3 bases are TGTGCCACCCTTGACAGGGAGGATCTCTATGGCTACACCTTC. This chain links TRBV6-6 with TRBJ1-2; 7 positions match TRBD1. CDR1 and CDR2 (germline): MNHNY, SVGAGI (reference sequence). CDR3 length equals 14 residues. V was clipped by 10 bases and J by 4 bases; unmatched bases: 12.